This TCR beta chain was captured by sequencing in a study of CXCR3-negative and CXCR3-positive naive CD8 T cells. Study details: Per-library TRB read counts averaged about 1.5 +/- 0.3 million, adding up to about 135 million in total.

A word on this clonotype: The antigen remains undetermined.

The authors made the TRB cDNA libraries by 5' RACE using UMI labels. Reprocessing the 5' RACE reads, TCRdb reports a single entry for every CDR3 protein and omits DNA. This repertoire includes some 150,000 distinct CDR3 sequences. Per CD8+ T cell subset, triplicate sorts of 330,000 or so cells each were done. CDR3 length: 16 amino acids. Germline CDR1 SQVTM, CDR2 ANQGSEA. General study findings and limits: Both of the naive subsets showed about the same high diversity, but memory CD8+ cells had much less. Fresh PBMCs went into most assays, and CXCR3 expression partly declined after cryopreservation. Researchers report that CXCR3-positive naive cells carry more hydrophobic TRB CDR3s than CXCR3-negative naive cells.

Material: naive CXCR3+ CD8+ T cells from blood. Subset denoted: CD45RO-CCR7+CD27+CD95- naive CD8+ T cells expressing CXCR3 (TNR3+). The sequence derives from a human donor in good health. Some clones in this sample may be carry-over from other donors' samples. The chain uses TRBV29-1 and TRBJ2-3; TCRdb outputs TRBD1, but without DNA this stays unchecked. The CDR3 sequence is CSVEAPTQGVTDTQYF.